These 26 T cell receptor beta chains came from one sample sequenced in a study of T cells in women clearing cervical HPV infection. TCRdb's table, derived via immunoSEQ multiplex PCR, lists solely in-frame clones and lacks some. The sample table includes tens of thousands of clones. Sequences were obtained from blood buffy coat. Receptors were obtained from a woman between 18 and 70 years old with a cervical HPV16 infection that either progressed to CIN3+ or cleared (not recorded which).

About this clone: The read is 3 residues too short to cover the CDR3 end, so that end is filled in from the germline J gene. This rearrangement joins TRBV19 to TRBJ1-5, with 9 bases lining up with TRBD1. The germline CDR1 and CDR2 sequences are LNHDA and SQIVND (reference sequence). V was clipped by 4 bases and J by 5 bases; unmatched bases: 15. The CDR3 sequence is 18 residues long. The CDR3 spells CASSTSGTGSRSYQPQHF. The sequenced part of the CDR3 DNA is TGTGCCAGTAGTACGTCAGGGACAGGGTCAAGGAGCTATCAGCCC.

Remarks on this clone: The read ends 3 residues early relative to the CDR3; the germline J gene fills the gap. The gene calls are TRBV28 and TRBJ1-1; D call uncertain. Trimming took off 9 bases at V and 2 bases at J, with 10 bases between the two ends. CDR1 MDHEN and CDR2 SYDVKM come from the germline V gene. The CDR3 is 12 amino acids. The CDR3 is CARMGRNTEAFF. The covered CDR3 bases are TGTGCCAGAATGGGCAGAAACACTGAA.

In regard to this clone: The read terminates 3 residues ahead of where the CDR3 ends, so the germline J gene completes it. The V call is TRBV7-8, the J call TRBJ2-1; 7 bases agree with TRBD2. The CDR3 is made up of 16 amino acids. Per germline, CDR1 SGHVS and CDR2 FQNEAQ. The trim removed 1 base at V and 7 bases at J, leaving 10 bases unmatched. The sequenced part of the CDR3 DNA is TGTGCCAGCAGCTTAGACGTGGCGGGGGTCCGGAATGAG. It is translated as CASSLDVAGVRNE. The full CDR3 protein reads CASSLDVAGVRNEQFF.

On this clone itself: The read terminates 3 residues ahead of where the CDR3 ends, so the germline J gene completes it. This sequence joins TRBV2 and TRBJ2-1, with 7 positions matching TRBD1. V shed 2 bases, J shed 3 bases, and the junction held 4 bases outside the gene matches. Germline CDR1 is SNHLY and CDR2 is FYNNEI. There are 15 residues in the CDR3. The sequenced part of the CDR3 DNA is TGTGCCAGCAGTGAAAGGGACAGCAACTACAATGAG. This translates into CASSERDSNYNE. The full CDR3 sequence reads CASSERDSNYNEQFF.

Points on this clone: With the read ending 3 residues before the CDR3 end, the germline J gene is used to fill in that end. The chain employs TRBV7-2 and TRBJ2-2; D possibly corresponds to TRBD2 (6 bases). Germline V gene sequence: CDR1 SGHTA, CDR2 FQGNSA. V was pared by 5 bases and J by 7 bases, with 17 bases between. The CDR3 extends over 15 amino acids. The part of the CDR3 DNA that was read is TGTGCCAGCAGCCCAGAGGCGCGGGAAAACGGGGAG. This encodes CASSPEARENGE. The entire CDR3 protein is CASSPEARENGELFF.

On this clone: The read stops 3 residues short of the end of the CDR3; the missing end is completed from the germline J gene. This rearrangement joins TRBV11-3 to TRBJ2-7; maybe TRBD1 (6 bases). The CDR3 length is 14 residues. CDR1 SGHNT and CDR2 YENEEA come from the germline V gene. V lost 5 bases and J 4 bases, leaving 15 bases between the germline ends. The DNA read from the CDR3 is TGTGCCAGCAGCGATAGGACAGCAAGTTACGAG. Translation gives CASSDRTASYE. The CDR3 in full is CASSDRTASYEQYF.

Turning to this clone: The sequenced fragment ends 3 residues before the CDR3 boundary, so the rest is inferred from the germline J gene. The J gene is TRBJ2-1, the V gene TRBV28, with a tentative D call TRBD2 (5 bases). This CDR3 comprises 16 residues. Trimming took off 6 bases at V and 4 bases at J, with 19 bases between the two ends. Germline V gene lookup returns CDR1 MDHEN and CDR2 SYDVKM. CDR3 DNA, as far as it was read: TGTGCCAGCAGCCAACTAGTATCGTCTTTATACAATGAG. This encodes CASSQLVSSLYNE. The whole CDR3 is CASSQLVSSLYNEQFF.

Note on this clone: From the germline J gene comes the end of the CDR3, since the read stops 3 residues before it. The rearrangement joins TRBV19 to TRBJ1-2; a possible D gene is TRBD1 (5 bases). The CDR3 is made up of 11 amino acids. V was cut by 5 bases and J by 7 bases, with 8 bases left in between. CDR1 and CDR2 (germline): LNHDA, SQIVND (reference sequence). CDR3 residues: CASSFRAGYTF. CDR3 DNA (partial): TGTGCCAGTAGTTTCAGGGCTGGC.

Remarks on this clone: With the read ending 3 residues before the CDR3 end, the germline J gene is used to fill in that end. The chain joins TRBV5-4 to TRBJ2-7; 10 nucleotides match TRBD2. V shed 2 bases, J shed 2 bases, and the junction held 7 bases outside the gene matches. This CDR3 has 16 amino acids. The germline CDR1 and CDR2 sequences are SGHNT and YYREEE (reference sequence). Here the CDR3 reads CASSFELAGVAYEQYF. The CDR3 bases that were read are TGTGCCAGCAGCTTTGAGCTAGCGGGAGTGGCCTACGAG.

With regard to this clone: The read gets to within 3 residues of the CDR3 end, and the germline J gene fills in the rest. This chain connects TRBV19 to TRBJ1-2; D may be TRBD1 (5 bases). The CDR3 has 13 residues. CDR1 LNHDA and CDR2 SQIVND come from the germline V gene (reference sequence). V was pared by 5 bases and J by 6 bases, with 13 bases between. The part of the CDR3 DNA that was read is TGTGCCAGTAGTTCAGGGAATAGGGATGGC. Encoded protein: CASSSGNRDG. The full CDR3 protein reads CASSSGNRDGYTF. Supplemented by reference TRBV19 and TRBJ1-2, the full variable domain reads DGGITQSPKYLFRKEGQNVTLSCEQNLNHDAMYWYRQDPGQGLRLIYYSQIVNDFQKGDIAEGYSVSREKKESFPLTVTSAQKNPTAFYLCASSSGNRDGYTFGSGTRLTVV.

Note on this clone: The CDR3 end falls 3 residues outside the read, so it is completed with the germline J gene. V is TRBV20-1 and J is TRBJ1-1; D is perhaps TRBD1 (6 bases). Germline values: CDR1 DFQATT, CDR2 SNEGSKA (reference sequence). V lost 3 bases and J lost 2, with 22 bases in between. The CDR3 contains 17 residues. The part of the CDR3 DNA that was read is TGCAGTGCTAGTCGGAGTTACGAATTCAGGGGAAACACTGAA. Residues: CSASRSYEFRGNTE. The CDR3, in full, reads CSASRSYEFRGNTEAFF.

On this clone: Read coverage stops 3 residues before the CDR3 terminus; the germline J gene supplies the remainder. The chain links TRBV5-4 to TRBJ2-7, with D possibly being TRBD2 (5 bases). Germline V lookup: CDR1 SGHNT, CDR2 YYREEE (reference sequence). The CDR3 runs 16 residues. With 0 bases removed from V and 0 bases from J, the gap between germline ends came to 13 bases. The CDR3 DNA, read in part, is TGTGCCAGCAGCTTGGATCCAGCGGCCAGCTCCTACGAG. Translated: CASSLDPAASSYE. The whole CDR3 reads CASSLDPAASSYEQYF.

As concerns this clone: The read gets to within 3 residues of the CDR3 end, and the germline J gene fills in the rest. The gene calls are TRBV7-8 and TRBJ1-2; TRBD1 matches 7 bases. The V gene's germline CDR1 is SGHVS and CDR2 FQNEAQ. V gave up 1 base and J gave up 4 bases; unmatched junction bases: 6. The CDR3 is 15 amino acids. The sequenced CDR3 bases are TGTGCCAGCAGCTTAGAGGGACACAGGGGCTATGGC. Protein: CASSLEGHRGYG. The entire CDR3 protein is CASSLEGHRGYGYTF. Together with reference TRBV7-8 and TRBJ1-2, the CDR3 gives the full variable domain: GAGVSQSPRYKVAKRGQDVALRCDPISGHVSLFWYQQALGQGPEFLTYFQNEAQLDKSGLPSDRFFAERPEGSVSTLKIQRTQQEDSAVYLCASSLEGHRGYGYTFGSGTRLTVV.

As concerns this clone: The read terminates 3 residues before the CDR3 end, so the remaining end is supplied by the germline J gene. This chain links TRBV6-4 with TRBJ2-3, with TRBD2 identical over 10 bases. Germline V gene lookup returns CDR1 MRHNA and CDR2 SNTAGT. Trimming cost V 0 bases and J 3 bases; bases outside gene matches: 3. CDR3 length: 16 residues. CDR3 in amino acids: CASSDSGTSETDTQYF. The sequenced part of the CDR3 DNA is TGTGCCAGCAGTGACTCTGGGACTAGCGAAACAGATACG.

On this clone: Read data end 3 residues before the CDR3 end; the end is taken from the germline J gene. The rearrangement links TRBV5-1 to TRBJ2-3, with a tentative D call TRBD2 (6 bases). This CDR3 has 17 amino acids. Germline CDR1 reads SGHRS; CDR2 reads YFSETQ. V was trimmed by 4 bases and J by 4 bases, leaving 22 bases between them. Partial CDR3 DNA: TGCGCCAGCAGCCCAAACCCGACTAGTATTTCGGCAGATACG. This sequence encodes CASSPNPTSISADT. The whole CDR3 protein is CASSPNPTSISADTQYF.

On this clone itself: The read ends 3 residues before the CDR3 terminus; that terminus is restored from the germline J gene. This chain uses TRBV28 with TRBJ2-7; TRBD1 matches 7 bases. After removal of 6 bases from V and 2 bases from J, the junction contained 7 bases not matched to a gene. Germline CDR1 reads MDHEN; CDR2 reads SYDVKM. The CDR3 extends over 14 amino acids. The CDR3 loop reads CASSLRQGTYEQYF. The sequenced CDR3 bases are TGTGCCAGCAGCTTAAGACAGGGAACCTACGAG.

As to this clone: Relative to the germline gene, one junction end is altered; a read error may explain this. Other DNA sequences in the sample encode the same CDR3. The CDR3 loop reads CASRHPPGQNPYNEQFF. Partial CDR3 DNA: TGTGCTAGCAGACACCCGCCGGGACAAAATCCCTACAATGAG. V is TRBV7-3 and J is TRBJ2-1; D may be TRBD1 (6 bases). From the germline J gene comes the end of the CDR3, since the read stops 3 residues before it. Germline V lookup: CDR1 SGHTA, CDR2 FQGTGA. The CDR3 extends over 17 amino acids.

A remark on this clone: Read sequence stops 3 residues before the CDR3 end, and the germline J gene provides the missing end. This sequence joins TRBV5-4 and TRBJ2-7, with TRBD2 matching over 7 bases. V was pared by 3 bases and J by 4 bases, with 10 bases of the junction left unmatched. The CDR3 contains 15 residues. In germline, CDR1 is SGHNT, CDR2 YYREEE (reference sequence). The CDR3 spells CASSSGGRAPYEQYF. The sequenced part of the CDR3 DNA is TGTGCCAGCAGCTCCGGGGGGAGGGCCCCTTACGAG. Supplemented by reference TRBV5-4 and TRBJ2-7, the full variable domain reads ETGVTQSPTHLIKTRGQQVTLRCSSQSGHNTVSWYQQALGQGPQFIFQYYREEENGRGNFPPRFSGLQFPNYSSELNVNALELDDSALYLCASSSGGRAPYEQYFGPGTRLTVT.

A note on this clone: The CDR3 end lies 3 residues beyond the end of the read and is filled in from the germline J gene. The chain is built from TRBV30 and TRBJ2-4; weak D call: TRBD1 (6 bases). Germline CDR1 GTSNPN, CDR2 SVGIG (reference sequence). Trimming shortened V by 4 bases and J by 1 base, and 8 bases separated the two germline ends. The CDR3 runs to 13 residues. The covered CDR3 bases are TGTGCCTGGACTACAGGGGCCAAAAACATT. Translating gives CAWTTGAKNI. The whole CDR3 sequence is CAWTTGAKNIQYF.

As for this clone: The CDR3 end is not reached by the read, which stops 3 residues before it; the germline J gene fills it in. This chain uses TRBV19 with TRBJ2-1; 14 bases match TRBD2. With V trimmed by 7 bases and J by 7 bases, 9 bases remained unmatched. The CDR3 is 16 amino acids. Germline V lookup: CDR1 LNHDA, CDR2 SQIVND (reference sequence). The CDR3 loop is CASTTLGLAGGNEQFF. The CDR3 bases that were read are TGTGCCAGTACCACACTCGGACTAGCGGGAGGTAATGAG.

Incomplete CDR3 DNA: TGCGCCAGCAGCCCCGAGCGGACC. Encoded protein: CASSPERT. The full CDR3 protein is CASSPERTQYF. V gene TRBV5-1 combines with J gene TRBJ2-5; D remains unclear. The CDR3 end falls 3 residues outside the read, so it is completed with the germline J gene. From germline, CDR1 is SGHRS and CDR2 YFSETQ. Trimming left V 4 bases short and J 7 bases short, with 8 bases between. The CDR3 contains 11 residues.

CDR3 DNA, as far as it was read: TGTGCCAGCAGCGGAAGGGACAGCCCCTACGAG. Protein product: CASSGRDSPYE. The complete CDR3 protein is CASSGRDSPYEQYF. The chain couples TRBV5-4 to TRBJ2-7, with 7 bases lining up with TRBD1. The read falls 3 residues short of the CDR3 end, and the missing part is taken from the germline J gene. This CDR3 has 14 residues. The V gene's germline CDR1 is SGHNT and CDR2 YYREEE (reference sequence). V lost 4 bases and J lost 2; bases outside the gene matches: 6.

Regarding this clone: The read finishes 3 residues shy of the CDR3 end, and the germline J gene is used to complete it. The rearrangement links TRBV20-1 to TRBJ2-3, with 8 bases lining up with TRBD2. The germline V gene has CDR1 DFQATT and CDR2 SNEGSKA (reference sequence). CDR3 length: 13 amino acids. V dropped 3 bases and J dropped 7; count of bases not matched to a gene: 6. CDR3 residues: CSARSASGHTQYF. CDR3 DNA (partial): TGCAGTGCTAGGTCTGCTAGCGGGCATACG.

About this clone itself: The read comes to an end 3 residues before the CDR3 does, leaving the germline J gene to fill in the end. The chain carries TRBV19 and TRBJ2-3; 8 bases align to TRBD2. V was pared by 2 bases and J by 0 bases, with 7 bases of the junction left unmatched. Germline V gene sequence: CDR1 LNHDA, CDR2 SQIVND (reference sequence). The CDR3 length is 17 residues. The sequenced part of the CDR3 DNA is TGTGCCAGTAGTATAACGCCCCTAGCGGGTAGCACAGATACG. This gives the protein CASSITPLAGSTDT. The CDR3 in full is CASSITPLAGSTDTQYF.

Notes on this clone: From the germline J gene comes the end of the CDR3, since the read stops 3 residues before it. The chain links TRBV7-6 to TRBJ2-7; TRBD1 matches at 8 bases. V shed 5 bases, J shed 5 bases, and the junction held 8 bases outside the gene matches. The CDR3 extends over 14 amino acids. Germline loops: CDR1 SGHVS, CDR2 FNYEAQ. This CDR3 reads CASSRGQGRDEQYF. The covered CDR3 bases are TGTGCCAGCAGCCGCGGACAGGGAAGGGACGAG.

In the case of this clone: From the germline J gene comes the end of the CDR3, since the read stops 3 residues before it. This chain connects TRBV30 to TRBJ1-1; maybe TRBD1 (5 bases). V was cut by 1 base and J by 1 base, with 19 bases left in between. The CDR3 totals 17 residues. Looked up from germline, CDR1 is GTSNPN and CDR2 is SVGIG (reference sequence). CDR3 amino acids: CAWSGSWNTRGNTEAFF. CDR3 DNA (partial): TGTGCCTGGAGTGGATCATGGAACACAAGGGGGAACACTGAA.